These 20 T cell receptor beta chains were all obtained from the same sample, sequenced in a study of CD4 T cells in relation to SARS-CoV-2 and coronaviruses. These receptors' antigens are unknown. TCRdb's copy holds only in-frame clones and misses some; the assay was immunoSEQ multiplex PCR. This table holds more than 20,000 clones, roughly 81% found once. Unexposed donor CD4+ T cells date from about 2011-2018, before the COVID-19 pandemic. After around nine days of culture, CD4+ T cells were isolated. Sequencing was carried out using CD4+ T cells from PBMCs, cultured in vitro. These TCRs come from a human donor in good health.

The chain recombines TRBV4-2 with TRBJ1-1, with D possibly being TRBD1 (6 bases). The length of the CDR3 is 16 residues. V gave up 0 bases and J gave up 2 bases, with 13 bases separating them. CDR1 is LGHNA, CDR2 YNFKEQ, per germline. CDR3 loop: CASSQDQGQGNTEAFF. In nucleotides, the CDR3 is TGTGCCAGCAGCCAAGACCAGGGACAAGGCAACACTGAAGCTTTCTTT.

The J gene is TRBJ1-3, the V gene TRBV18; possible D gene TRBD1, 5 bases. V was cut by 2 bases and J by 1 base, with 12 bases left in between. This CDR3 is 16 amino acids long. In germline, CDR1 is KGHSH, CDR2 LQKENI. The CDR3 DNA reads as TGTGCCAGCTCACCAGCCAGGGCCTCTTCTGGAAACACCATATATTTT. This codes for CASSPARASSGNTIYF.

CDR3 in amino acids: CASSWGTSGRSGEQYF. Written as DNA, the CDR3 is TGCGCCAGCAGCTGGGGGACTAGCGGGAGGTCTGGAGAGCAGTACTTC. The chain carries TRBV5-1 and TRBJ2-7; 15 bases line up with TRBD2. Trimming cost V 3 bases and J 7 bases; bases outside gene matches: 8. This CDR3 is 16 amino acids long. Germline V CDR1 and CDR2: SGHRS, YFSETQ. Full variable domain (remainder filled in from reference TRBV5-1 and TRBJ2-7): KAGVTQTPRYLIKTRGQQVTLSCSPISGHRSVSWYQQTPGQGLQFLFEYFSETQRNKGNFPGRFSGRQFSNSRSEMNVSTLELGDSALYLCASSWGTSGRSGEQYFGPGTRLTVT.

CDR3: CASSYRGEQFF. CDR3 nucleotides: TGTGCCAGCAGTTACAGGGGTGAGCAGTTCTTC. This rearrangement joins TRBV6-5 to TRBJ2-1; TRBD1 is a possible D gene (5 bases). Germline V gene lookup returns CDR1 MNHEY and CDR2 SVGAGI. This CDR3 has 11 amino acids. The ends were cut back, 2 bases at V and 9 bases at J, with 5 bases in the middle.

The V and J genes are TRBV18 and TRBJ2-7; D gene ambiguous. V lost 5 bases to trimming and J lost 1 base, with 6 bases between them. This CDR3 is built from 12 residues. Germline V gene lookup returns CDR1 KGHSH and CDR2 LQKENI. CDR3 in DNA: TGTGCCAGCTCAGGGAATTCCTACGAGCAGTACTTC. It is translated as CASSGNSYEQYF.

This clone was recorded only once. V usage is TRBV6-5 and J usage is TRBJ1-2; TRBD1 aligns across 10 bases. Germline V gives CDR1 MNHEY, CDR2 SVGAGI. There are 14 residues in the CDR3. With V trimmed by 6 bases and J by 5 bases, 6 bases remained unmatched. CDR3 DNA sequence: TGTGCCAGCAGACCCGGGACAGGGGTGTATGGCTACACCTTC. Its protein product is CASRPGTGVYGYTF.

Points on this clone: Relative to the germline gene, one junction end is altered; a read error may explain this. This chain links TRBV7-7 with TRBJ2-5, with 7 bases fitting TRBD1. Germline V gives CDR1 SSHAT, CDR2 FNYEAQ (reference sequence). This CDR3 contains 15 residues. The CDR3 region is CASSQLQGVGETQYF. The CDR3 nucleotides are TGTGCTAGCAGTCAACTTCAGGGGGTTGGAGAGACCCAGTACTTC.

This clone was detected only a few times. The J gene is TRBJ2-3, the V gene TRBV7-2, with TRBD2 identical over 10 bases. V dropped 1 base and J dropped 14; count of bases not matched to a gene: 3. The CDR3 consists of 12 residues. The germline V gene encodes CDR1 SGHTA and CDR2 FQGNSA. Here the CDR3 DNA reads TGTGCCAGCAGCTTAGAAGCGGGGGGGCTGTATTTT. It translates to CASSLEAGGLYF.

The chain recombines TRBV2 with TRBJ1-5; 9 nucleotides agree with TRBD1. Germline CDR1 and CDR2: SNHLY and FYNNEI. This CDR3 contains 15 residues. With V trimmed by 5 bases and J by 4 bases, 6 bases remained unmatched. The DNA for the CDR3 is TGTGCCAGCAGTCTCGCGGACAGGGGAAATCAGCCCCAGCATTTT. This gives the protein CASSLADRGNQPQHF.

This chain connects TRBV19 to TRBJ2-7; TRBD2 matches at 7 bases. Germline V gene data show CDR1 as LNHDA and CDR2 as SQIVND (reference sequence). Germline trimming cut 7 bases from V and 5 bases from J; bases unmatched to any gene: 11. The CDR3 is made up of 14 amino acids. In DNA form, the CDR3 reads TGTGCCAGTAATCCAGGGAGGGCCGGGAACGAGCAGTACTTC. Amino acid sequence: CASNPGRAGNEQYF.

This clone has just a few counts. CDR3 DNA: TGTGCCAGCAGTGAAGGGGGGCGGGACACTGAAGCTTTCTTT. Translation gives CASSEGGRDTEAFF. The chain links TRBV2 to TRBJ1-1; D possibly corresponds to TRBD1 (6 bases). Trimming shortened V by 1 base and J by 3 bases, and 9 bases separated the two germline ends. The germline V gene encodes CDR1 SNHLY and CDR2 FYNNEI. CDR3 length equals 14 residues.

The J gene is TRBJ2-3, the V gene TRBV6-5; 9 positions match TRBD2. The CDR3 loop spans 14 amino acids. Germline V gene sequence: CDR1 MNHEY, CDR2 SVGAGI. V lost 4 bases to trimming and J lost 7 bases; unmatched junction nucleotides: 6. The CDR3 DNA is TGTGCCAGCAGTTGGCTAGCGGGGCGTAATACGCAGTATTTT. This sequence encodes CASSWLAGRNTQYF.

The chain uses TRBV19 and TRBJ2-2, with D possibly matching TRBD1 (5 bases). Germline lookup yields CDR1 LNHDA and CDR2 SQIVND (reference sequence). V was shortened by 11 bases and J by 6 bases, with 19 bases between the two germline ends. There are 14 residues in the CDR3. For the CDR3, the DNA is TGTGCCTCCTCAAAGGGGCCACTTCCCGGGGAGCTGTTTTTT. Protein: CASSKGPLPGELFF.

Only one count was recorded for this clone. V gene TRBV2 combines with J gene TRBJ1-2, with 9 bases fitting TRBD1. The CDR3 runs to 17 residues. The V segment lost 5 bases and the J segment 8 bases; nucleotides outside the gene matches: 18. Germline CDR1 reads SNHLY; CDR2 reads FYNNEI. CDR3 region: CASSRPGTGFDGDGYTF. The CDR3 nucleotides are TGTGCCAGCAGTCGTCCCGGGACAGGGTTCGACGGGGACGGCTACACCTTC. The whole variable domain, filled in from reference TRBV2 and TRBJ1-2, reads EPEVTQTPSHQVTQMGQEVILRCVPISNHLYFYWYRQILGQKVEFLVSFYNNEISEKSEIFDDQFSVERPDGSNFTLKIRSTKLEDSAMYFCASSRPGTGFDGDGYTFGSGTRLTVV.

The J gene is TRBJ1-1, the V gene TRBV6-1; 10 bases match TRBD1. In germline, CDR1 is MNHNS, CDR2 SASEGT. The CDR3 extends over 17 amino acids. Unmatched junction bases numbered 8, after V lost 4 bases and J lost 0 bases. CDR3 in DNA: TGTGCCAGCAGTGCGCAAGACAGGGGGCTAATGAACACTGAAGCTTTCTTT. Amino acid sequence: CASSAQDRGLMNTEAFF.

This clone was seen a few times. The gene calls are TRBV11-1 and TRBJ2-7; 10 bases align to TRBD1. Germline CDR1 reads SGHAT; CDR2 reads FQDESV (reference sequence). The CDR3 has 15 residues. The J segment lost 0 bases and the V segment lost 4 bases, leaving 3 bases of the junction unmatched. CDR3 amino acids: CASSSGQGYSYEQYF. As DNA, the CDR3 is TGTGCCAGCAGCTCGGGACAGGGGTACTCCTACGAGCAGTACTTC. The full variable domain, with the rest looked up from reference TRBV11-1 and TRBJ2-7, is EAEVAQSPRYKITEKSQAVAFWCDPISGHATLYWYRQILGQGPELLVQFQDESVVDDSQLPKDRFSAERLKGVDSTLKIQPAELGDSAMYLCASSSGQGYSYEQYFGPGTRLTVT.

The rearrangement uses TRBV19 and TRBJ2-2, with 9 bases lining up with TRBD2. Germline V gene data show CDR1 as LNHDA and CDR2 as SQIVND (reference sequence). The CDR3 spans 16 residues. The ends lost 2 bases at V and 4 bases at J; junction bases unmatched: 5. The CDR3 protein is CASSILAGRVTGELFF. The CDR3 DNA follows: TGTGCCAGTAGTATACTAGCGGGGCGGGTCACCGGGGAGCTGTTTTTT.

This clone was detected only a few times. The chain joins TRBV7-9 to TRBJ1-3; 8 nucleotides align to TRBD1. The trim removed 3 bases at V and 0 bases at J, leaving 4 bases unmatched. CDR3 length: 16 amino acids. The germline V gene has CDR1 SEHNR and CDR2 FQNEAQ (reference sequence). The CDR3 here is CASSLDTGGSGNTIYF. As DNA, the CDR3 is TGTGCCAGCAGCTTGGATACAGGGGGCTCTGGAAACACCATATATTTT.

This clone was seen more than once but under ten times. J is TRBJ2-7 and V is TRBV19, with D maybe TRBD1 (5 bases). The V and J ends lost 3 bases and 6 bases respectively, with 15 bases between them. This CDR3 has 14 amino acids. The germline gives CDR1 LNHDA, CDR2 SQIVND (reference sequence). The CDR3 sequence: CASSIDRMLSEQYF. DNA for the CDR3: TGTGCCAGTAGTATTGACAGAATGCTCTCCGAGCAGTACTTC.

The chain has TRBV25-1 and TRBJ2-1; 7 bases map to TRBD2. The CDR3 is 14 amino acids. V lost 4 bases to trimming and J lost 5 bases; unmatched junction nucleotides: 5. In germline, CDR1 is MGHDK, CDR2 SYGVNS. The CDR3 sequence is CASSGHGTNNEQFF. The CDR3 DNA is TGTGCCAGCAGTGGACACGGGACTAACAATGAGCAGTTCTTC.